The present TCR beta chain was sequenced within a study of T cell changes during pregnancy in multiple sclerosis. Profiled with immunoSEQ multiplex PCR; TCRdb holds only in-frame clones, not every one. The sample comprises some 83,000 clones, about nine tenths of which are singletons, and 3.5% rests with the top ten. On this clone: Other DNA sequences within the sample encode an identical CDR3.

The CDR3 contains 13 residues. With 2 bases removed from V and 10 bases from J, the gap between germline ends came to 9 bases. CDR1 SGHDN and CDR2 FVKESK come from the germline V gene. The sequence came from a female donor in good health, serving as a control in a pregnancy study. Some clones in this sample may be carry-over from other donors' samples. V gene TRBV14 combines with J gene TRBJ1-6; D possibly corresponds to TRBD1 (5 bases). Specimen: PBMCs, collected in the first trimester of pregnancy. CDR3 in amino acids: CASSQQGRSPLHF. The CDR3 DNA reads as TGTGCCAGCAGCCAACAGGGTCGGTCACCCCTCCACTTT.